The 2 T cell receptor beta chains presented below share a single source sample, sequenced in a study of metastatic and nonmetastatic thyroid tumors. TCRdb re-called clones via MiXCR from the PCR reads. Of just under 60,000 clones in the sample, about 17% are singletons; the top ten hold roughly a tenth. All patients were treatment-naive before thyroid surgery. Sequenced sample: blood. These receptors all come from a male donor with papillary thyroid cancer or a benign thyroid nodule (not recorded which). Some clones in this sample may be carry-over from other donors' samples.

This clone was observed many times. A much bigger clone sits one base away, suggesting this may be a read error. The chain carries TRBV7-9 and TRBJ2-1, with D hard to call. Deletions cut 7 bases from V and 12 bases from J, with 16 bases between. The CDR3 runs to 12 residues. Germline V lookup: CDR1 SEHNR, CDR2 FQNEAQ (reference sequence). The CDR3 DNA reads TGTGCCAGCATCCGGTATCTAATAGGGCAGTTCTTC. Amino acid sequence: CASIRYLIGQFF.

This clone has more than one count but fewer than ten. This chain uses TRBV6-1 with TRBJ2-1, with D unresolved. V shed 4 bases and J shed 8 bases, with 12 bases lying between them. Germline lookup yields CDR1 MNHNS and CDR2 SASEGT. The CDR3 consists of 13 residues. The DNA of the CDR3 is TGTGCCAGCAGTGGTCGTGACTCCCATGAGCAGTTCTTC. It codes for CASSGRDSHEQFF.